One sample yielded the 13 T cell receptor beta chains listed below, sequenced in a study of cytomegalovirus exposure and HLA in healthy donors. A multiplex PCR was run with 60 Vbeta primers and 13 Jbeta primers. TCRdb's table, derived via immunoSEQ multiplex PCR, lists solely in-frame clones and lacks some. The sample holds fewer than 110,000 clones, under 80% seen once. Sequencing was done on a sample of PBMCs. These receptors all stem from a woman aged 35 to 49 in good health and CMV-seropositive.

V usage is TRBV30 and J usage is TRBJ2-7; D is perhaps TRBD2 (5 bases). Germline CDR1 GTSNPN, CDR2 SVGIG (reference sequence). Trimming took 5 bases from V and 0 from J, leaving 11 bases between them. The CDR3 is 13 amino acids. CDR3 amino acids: CAWATGGSYEQYF. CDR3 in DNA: TGTGCCTGGGCTACCGGAGGCTCCTACGAGCAGTACTTC.

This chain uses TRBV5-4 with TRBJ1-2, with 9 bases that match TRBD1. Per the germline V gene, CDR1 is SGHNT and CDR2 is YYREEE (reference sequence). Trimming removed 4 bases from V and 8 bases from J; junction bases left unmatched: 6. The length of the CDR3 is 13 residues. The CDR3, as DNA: TGTGCCAGCAGCCTGAACAGGGGGCGCGGCTACACCTTC. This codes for CASSLNRGRGYTF.

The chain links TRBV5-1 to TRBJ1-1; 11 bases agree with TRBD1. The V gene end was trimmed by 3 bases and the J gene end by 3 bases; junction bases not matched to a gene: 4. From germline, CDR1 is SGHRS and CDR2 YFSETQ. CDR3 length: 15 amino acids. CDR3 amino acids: CASSWTGGLDTEAFF. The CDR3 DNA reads TGCGCCAGCAGCTGGACAGGGGGCCTGGACACTGAAGCTTTCTTT.

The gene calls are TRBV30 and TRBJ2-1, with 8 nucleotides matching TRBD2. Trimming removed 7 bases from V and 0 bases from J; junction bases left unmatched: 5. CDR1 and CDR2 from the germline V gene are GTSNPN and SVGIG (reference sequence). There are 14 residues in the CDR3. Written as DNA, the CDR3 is TGTGCCTCGGCCGGGGGGGACTCCTACAATGAGCAGTTCTTC. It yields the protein CASAGGDSYNEQFF.

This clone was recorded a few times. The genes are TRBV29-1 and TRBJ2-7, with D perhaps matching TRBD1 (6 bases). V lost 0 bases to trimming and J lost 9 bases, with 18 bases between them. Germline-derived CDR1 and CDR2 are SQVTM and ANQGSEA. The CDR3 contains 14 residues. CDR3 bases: TGCAGCGTTGAAGATACAGGGTCCACGATCGGGCAGTACTTC. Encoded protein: CSVEDTGSTIGQYF.

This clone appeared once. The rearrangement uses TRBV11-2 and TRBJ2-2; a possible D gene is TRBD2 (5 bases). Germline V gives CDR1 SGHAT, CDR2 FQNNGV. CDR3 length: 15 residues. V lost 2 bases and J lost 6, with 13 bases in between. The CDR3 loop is CASSLPRSVAGELFF. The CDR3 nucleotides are TGTGCCAGCAGCTTACCTCGTAGCGTCGCCGGGGAGCTGTTTTTT. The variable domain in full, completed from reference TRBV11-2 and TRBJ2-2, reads EAGVAQSPRYKIIEKRQSVAFWCNPISGHATLYWYQQILGQGPKLLIQFQNNGVVDDSQLPKDRFSAERLKGVDSTLKIQPAKLEDSAVYLCASSLPRSVAGELFFGEGSRLTVL.

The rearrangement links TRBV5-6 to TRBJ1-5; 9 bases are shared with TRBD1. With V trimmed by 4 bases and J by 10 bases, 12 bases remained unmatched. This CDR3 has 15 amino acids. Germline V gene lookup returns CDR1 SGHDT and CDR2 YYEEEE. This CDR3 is CASSSGQGLVEPQHF. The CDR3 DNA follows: TGTGCCAGCAGCAGCGGACAGGGGTTGGTAGAACCCCAGCATTTT.

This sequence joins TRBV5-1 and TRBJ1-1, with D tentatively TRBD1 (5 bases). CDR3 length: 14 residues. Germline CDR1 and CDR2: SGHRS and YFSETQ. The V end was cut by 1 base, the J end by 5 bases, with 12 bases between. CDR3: CASSLNRGGTEAFF. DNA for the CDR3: TGCGCCAGCAGCTTGAATAGGGGAGGTACTGAAGCTTTCTTT.

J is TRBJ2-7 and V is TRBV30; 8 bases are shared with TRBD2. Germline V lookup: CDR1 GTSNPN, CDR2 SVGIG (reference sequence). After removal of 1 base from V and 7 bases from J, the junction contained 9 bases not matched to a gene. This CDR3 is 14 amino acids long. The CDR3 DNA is TGTGCCTGGAGTGCCCCGGGGGGGTTAGGAGAGCAGTACTTC. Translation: CAWSAPGGLGEQYF.

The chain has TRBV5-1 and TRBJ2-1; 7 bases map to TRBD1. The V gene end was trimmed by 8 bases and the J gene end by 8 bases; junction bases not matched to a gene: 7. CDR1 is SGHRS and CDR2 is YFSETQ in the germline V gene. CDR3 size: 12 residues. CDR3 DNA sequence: TGCGCCAGTTCACAGGGGATGGATGAGCAGTTCTTC. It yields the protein CASSQGMDEQFF. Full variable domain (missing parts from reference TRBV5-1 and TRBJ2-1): KAGVTQTPRYLIKTRGQQVTLSCSPISGHRSVSWYQQTPGQGLQFLFEYFSETQRNKGNFPGRFSGRQFSNSRSEMNVSTLELGDSALYLCASSQGMDEQFFGPGTRLTVL.

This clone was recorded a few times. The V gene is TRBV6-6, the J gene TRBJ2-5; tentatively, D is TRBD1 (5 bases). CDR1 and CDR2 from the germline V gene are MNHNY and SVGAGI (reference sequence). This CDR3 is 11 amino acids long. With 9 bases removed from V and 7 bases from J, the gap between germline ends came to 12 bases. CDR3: CARDKQGTQYF. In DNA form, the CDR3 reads TGTGCCAGAGACAAGCAGGGGACCCAGTACTTC.

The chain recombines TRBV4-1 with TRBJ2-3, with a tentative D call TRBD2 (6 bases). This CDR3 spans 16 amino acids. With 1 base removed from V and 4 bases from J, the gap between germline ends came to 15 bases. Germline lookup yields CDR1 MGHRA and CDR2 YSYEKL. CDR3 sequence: CASSQVVGEAADTQYF. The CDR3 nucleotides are TGCGCCAGCAGCCAAGTGGTTGGGGAGGCTGCAGATACGCAGTATTTT.

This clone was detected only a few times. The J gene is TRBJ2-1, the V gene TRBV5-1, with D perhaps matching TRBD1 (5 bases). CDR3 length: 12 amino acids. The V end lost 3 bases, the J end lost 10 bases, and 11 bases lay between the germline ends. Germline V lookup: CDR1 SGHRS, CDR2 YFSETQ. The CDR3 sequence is CASSSGLSEQFF. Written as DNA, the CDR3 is TGCGCCAGCAGCTCAGGGCTCAGCGAGCAGTTCTTC.